Each of the 2 T cell receptor beta chains below was sequenced from the same sample in a study of identifying expanded T cells in peripheral blood. This table comes from immunoSEQ multiplex PCR, and its TCRdb copy is limited to in-frame clones, with some not included. Of about 74,000 clones listed, roughly 81% were seen once; the top ten hold 15% to 20%. Material for sequencing was blood. These receptors were taken from a person aged 18 to 69 in good health.

CDR3 sequence reads: CASSEFRGIDPNTGELFF. The CDR3 nucleotides read TGTGCCAGCAGTGAATTTCGCGGCATTGACCCGAACACCGGGGAGCTGTTTTTT. The gene calls are TRBV25-1 and TRBJ2-2; no reliable D call. Trimming took 1 base from V and 0 from J, leaving 15 bases between them. Germline CDR1 reads MGHDK; CDR2 reads SYGVNS. This CDR3 contains 18 residues. The whole variable domain, remainder taken from reference TRBV25-1 and TRBJ2-2, is EADIYQTPRYLVIGTGKKITLECSQTMGHDKMYWYQQDPGMELHLIHYSYGVNSTEKGDLSSESTVSRIRTEHFPLTLESARPSHTSQYLCASSEFRGIDPNTGELFFGEGSRLTVL.

The chain recombines TRBV5-1 with TRBJ2-7; D not certain. The V and J ends lost 4 bases and 3 bases respectively, with 26 bases between them. Germline CDR1 SGHRS, CDR2 YFSETQ. This CDR3 has 18 amino acids. CDR3 in DNA: TGCGCCAGCAGCCTAAATCTTGACGGAAGCCACTTACTCTACGAGCAGTACTTC. Its protein is CASSLNLDGSHLLYEQYF.